These T cell receptor beta chains were read from a single sample in a study of response to subunit inactivated influenza vaccine. Using its own MiXCR run on the RT-PCR reads, TCRdb lists one record per CDR3 protein. In the table there are around 530,000 distinct CDR3 sequences, about 17% of which are singletons. This specimen consisted of CD4+ T cells sorted from PBMCs, obtained roughly 24 months after vaccination. Receptors originate from a man aged 50-75 years who received an inactivated influenza vaccine. Each CDR3 is given with its conserved first and last residue. D genes are given only for firm matches. Size values are once, few and many counts, or a class for expanded clones, and some rows have none.

V gene	D gene	clone size	J gene	CDR3 DNA	CDR3 protein
TRBV2	TRBD1	.	TRBJ2-2	TGTGCCAGCATTGGGACAGGGGGCGCCGGGGAGCTGTTTTTT	CASIGTGGAGELFF
TRBV28	.	few	TRBJ1-5	TGTGCCAGCAGTTCCATCAAGGACAGTTTTAATCAGCCCCAGCATTTT	CASSSIKDSFNQPQHF
TRBV3-1	.	few	TRBJ2-7	TGTGCCAGCAGCCAAGTCGGGTTCGAGCAGTACTTC	CASSQVGFEQYF
TRBV24-1	.	.	TRBJ2-3	TGTGCCACCAGTGATCCCTCCAGGACAGATACGCAGTATTTT	CATSDPSRTDTQYF
TRBV11-2	.	many	TRBJ1-6	TGTGCCAGCAGCCTACAGGCTAATAGGAATTCACCCCTCCACTTT	CASSLQANRNSPLHF
TRBV20-1	.	few	TRBJ2-3	TGCAGTGGGATTGGGGCCGGAGGATGGGCAGATACGCAGTATTTT	CSGIGAGGWADTQYF
TRBV6-1	TRBD1	few	TRBJ2-7	TGTGCCAGCAGCCAAACAGGGGTGAGTGGTGTCTACGAGCAGTACTTC	CASSQTGVSGVYEQYF
TRBV29-1	.	.	TRBJ1-2	TGCAGCCCAACGGTGGCAGGTAGTGGCTACACCTTC	CSPTVAGSGYTF
TRBV6-6	.	many	TRBJ2-1	TGTGCCAGCAGTTACGCTAGCGCTGAGCAGTTCTTC	CASSYASAEQFF
TRBV3-1	.	many	TRBJ2-3	TGTGCCAGCAGCGGAGATTCGGGACCGTTCACAGATACGCAGTATTTT	CASSGDSGPFTDTQYF
TRBV10-1	.	.	TRBJ2-2	TGCGCCAGCAGTGAGCACACCGGGGAGCTGTTTTTT	CASSEHTGELFF
TRBV6-1	TRBD2	.	TRBJ2-1	TGTGCCAGCAGTACCCAACGGGGGGGCGGTGAGCAGTTCTTC	CASSTQRGGGEQFF
TRBV5-1	TRBD1	many	TRBJ2-1	TGCGCCAGCAGCTCGGGACAGGGTTACAATGAGCAGTTCTTC	CASSSGQGYNEQFF
TRBV5-1	.	.	TRBJ1-5	TGCGCCAGCAGCTTGGCTGGACGGAGCAATCAGCCCCAGCATTTT	CASSLAGRSNQPQHF
TRBV15	TRBD2	.	TRBJ2-1	TGTGCCACCAGCTCCGGGCAAGCGGGAGGGCCTTTTCAACTGTTCTTC	CATSSGQAGGPFQLFF
TRBV20-1	.	few	TRBJ1-1	TGCAGTGCTAGAGGGGGGGTGGGCACTGAAGCTTTCTTT	CSARGGVGTEAFF
TRBV5-4	.	few	TRBJ2-5	TGTGCCAGCAGCTTGGGTCACCCCCAAGAGACCCAGTACTTC	CASSLGHPQETQYF
TRBV7-2	.	few	TRBJ2-7	TGTGCCAGCAGCTTACAAAGTTACGGGACCTACGAGCAGTACTTC	CASSLQSYGTYEQYF
TRBV20-1	TRBD2	many	TRBJ2-1	TGCAGTGCTAGACGTAGACGACTAGCGGGAGGGCCGGCGGGTGAGCAGTTCTTC	CSARRRRLAGGPAGEQFF
TRBV12-3/TRBV12-4	.	.	TRBJ2-3	TGTGCCAACACCCTGGGGTACACAGATACGCAGTATTTT	CANTLGYTDTQYF
TRBV18	.	many	TRBJ2-5	TGTGCCAGCTCACAGAACAAGCAAGAGACCCAGTACTTC	CASSQNKQETQYF
TRBV20-1	.	.	TRBJ1-5	TGCAGTGCTCAAGAGGGGGGGCGGAGACAGCCCCAGCATTTT	CSAQEGGRRQPQHF
TRBV19	TRBD1	.	TRBJ2-7	TGTGCCAATGCTGGACAGGGGCAAAGCTCCTACGAGCAGTACTTC	CANAGQGQSSYEQYF
TRBV19	TRBD1	few	TRBJ2-1	TGTGCCAGTATAGGACAGGGGTACAATGAGCAGTTCTTC	CASIGQGYNEQFF
TRBV7-2	TRBD1	many	TRBJ2-5	TGTGCCAGCAGCTTGGGGACAGGGCTAGAGACCCAGTACTTC	CASSLGTGLETQYF
TRBV7-2	TRBD2	few	TRBJ2-5	TGTGCCAGCAGCTTATCGGGCGGGAGGGGCCAGACCCAGTACTTC	CASSLSGGRGQTQYF
TRBV18	TRBD1	.	TRBJ1-1	TGTGCCAGCTCACCTCAGGGGGGCGCGAACACTGAAGCTTTCTTT	CASSPQGGANTEAFF
TRBV20-1	TRBD1	many	TRBJ2-1	TGCAGTGGCGGACAGGGCCTAGGCCATGAGCAGTTCTTC	CSGGQGLGHEQFF
TRBV20-1	TRBD1	few	TRBJ1-6	TGCAGTGCTAGAGGTGAAGGGGGCAGGTATTCACCCCTCCACTTT	CSARGEGGRYSPLHF
TRBV4-2	TRBD1	.	TRBJ2-5	TGTGCCAGCAGCCACGGGGACAGGGGGAGCCCAGAGACCCAGTACTTC	CASSHGDRGSPETQYF
TRBV3-1	.	few	TRBJ2-1	TGTGCCAGCAGCCAAGTTAAGCGGCGCTCCTACAATGAGCAGTTCTTC	CASSQVKRRSYNEQFF
TRBV7-2	.	few	TRBJ2-1	TGTGCCAGCAGTCCGTGGGGGGCCAAGTCCTACAATGAGCAGTTCTTC	CASSPWGAKSYNEQFF
TRBV7-2	.	many	TRBJ2-5	TGTGCCAGCAGTATCGGTTTGGCGACCCAGTACTTC	CASSIGLATQYF
TRBV3-1	.	few	TRBJ2-5	TGTGCCAGCAGCCAAATGGAGACCCAGTACTTC	CASSQMETQYF
TRBV20-1	TRBD2	.	TRBJ2-3	TGCTGTGCTAGAACCTTTCGGCTAGCGGGATTTTCAGATACGCAGTATTTT	CCARTFRLAGFSDTQYF
TRBV7-2	.	many	TRBJ2-7	TGTGCCAGCAGCTCTTTCGCCGACTCCTACGAGCAGTACTTC	CASSSFADSYEQYF
TRBV28	TRBD2	.	TRBJ2-1	TGTGCCAGCAGTCCGGGGGACCGTAGCGGGAGGGTTTACAATGAGCAGTTCTTC	CASSPGDRSGRVYNEQFF
TRBV20-1	.	.	TRBJ1-2	TGCAGTGCTAGTAGGGGGATTGAATATGGCTACACCTTC	CSASRGIEYGYTF
TRBV4-3	.	few	TRBJ1-5	TGCGCCAGCAGCCAAAATACCGGGACGGACCAGCCCCAGCATTTT	CASSQNTGTDQPQHF
TRBV7-2	TRBD1	few	TRBJ2-1	TGTGCCAGCAGCCCTACAGGGGGAAGTGAGCAGTTCTTC	CASSPTGGSEQFF
TRBV29-1	TRBD2	few	TRBJ2-5	TGCAGCGGCAAACTAGCGGGGCGTCAAGAGACCCAGTACTTC	CSGKLAGRQETQYF
TRBV9	TRBD2	.	TRBJ2-1	TGTGCCAGCAGCGATCGAGCGGGGCCCTACAATGAGCAGTTCTTC	CASSDRAGPYNEQFF
TRBV5-1	TRBD1	.	TRBJ2-1	TGCGCCAGCAGCCGGGACAGGGGCTTTAATGAGCAGTTCTTC	CASSRDRGFNEQFF
TRBV5-1	.	few	TRBJ2-7	TGCGCCAGCAGCTCCTCAGCACTCAACTACGAGCAGTACTTC	CASSSSALNYEQYF
TRBV10-3	.	.	TRBJ2-3	TGTGCCATCAGTGTGGTTCAGGGTCCAGATACGCAGTATTTT	CAISVVQGPDTQYF
TRBV5-1	TRBD1	.	TRBJ1-2	TGCGCCAGCAGCTCCCAACCGGGACAGGGAGACTATGGCTACACCTTC	CASSSQPGQGDYGYTF
TRBV29-1	TRBD2	.	TRBJ2-3	TGCAGCGTCGGACTAGCGGACACGAGCACAGATACGCAGTATTTT	CSVGLADTSTDTQYF